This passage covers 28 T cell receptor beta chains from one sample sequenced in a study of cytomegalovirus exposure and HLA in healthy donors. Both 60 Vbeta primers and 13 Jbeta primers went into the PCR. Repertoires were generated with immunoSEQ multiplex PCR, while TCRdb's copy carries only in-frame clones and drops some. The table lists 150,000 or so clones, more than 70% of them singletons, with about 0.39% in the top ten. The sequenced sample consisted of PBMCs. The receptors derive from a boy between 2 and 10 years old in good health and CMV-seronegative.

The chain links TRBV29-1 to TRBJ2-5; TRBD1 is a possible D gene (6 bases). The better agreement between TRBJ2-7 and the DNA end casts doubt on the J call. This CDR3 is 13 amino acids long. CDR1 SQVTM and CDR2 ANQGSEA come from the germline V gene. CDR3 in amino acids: CSVEGAAVHEQYF. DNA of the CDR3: TGCAGCGTTGAGGGGGCCGCGGTCCACGAGCAGTACTTC.

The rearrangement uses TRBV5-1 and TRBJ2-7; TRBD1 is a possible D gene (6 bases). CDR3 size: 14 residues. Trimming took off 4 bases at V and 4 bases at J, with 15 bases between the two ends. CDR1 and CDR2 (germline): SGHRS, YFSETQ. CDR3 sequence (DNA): TGCGCCAGCAGCCTAAAACAGGGATGGTACGAGCAGTACTTC. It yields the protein CASSLKQGWYEQYF. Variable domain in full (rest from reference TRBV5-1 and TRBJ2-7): KAGVTQTPRYLIKTRGQQVTLSCSPISGHRSVSWYQQTPGQGLQFLFEYFSETQRNKGNFPGRFSGRQFSNSRSEMNVSTLELGDSALYLCASSLKQGWYEQYFGPGTRLTVT.

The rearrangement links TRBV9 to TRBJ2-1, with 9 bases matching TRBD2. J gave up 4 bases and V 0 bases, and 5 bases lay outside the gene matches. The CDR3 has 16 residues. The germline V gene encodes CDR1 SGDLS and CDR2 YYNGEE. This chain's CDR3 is CASSVELAGHYNEQFF. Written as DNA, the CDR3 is TGTGCCAGCAGCGTAGAACTAGCGGGCCATTACAATGAGCAGTTCTTC.

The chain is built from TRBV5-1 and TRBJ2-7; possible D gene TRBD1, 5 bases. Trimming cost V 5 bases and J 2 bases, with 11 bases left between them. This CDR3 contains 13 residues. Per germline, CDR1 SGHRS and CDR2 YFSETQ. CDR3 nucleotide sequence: TGCGCCAGCAGTCCTGGACATACCTACGAGCAGTACTTC. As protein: CASSPGHTYEQYF. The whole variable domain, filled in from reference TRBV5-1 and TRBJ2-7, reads KAGVTQTPRYLIKTRGQQVTLSCSPISGHRSVSWYQQTPGQGLQFLFEYFSETQRNKGNFPGRFSGRQFSNSRSEMNVSTLELGDSALYLCASSPGHTYEQYFGPGTRLTVT.

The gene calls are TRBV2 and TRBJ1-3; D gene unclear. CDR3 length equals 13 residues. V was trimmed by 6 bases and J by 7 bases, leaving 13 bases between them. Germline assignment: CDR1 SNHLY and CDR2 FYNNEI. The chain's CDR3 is CASSNSLGNTIYF. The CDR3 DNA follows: TGTGCCAGCAGCAACAGTCTTGGCAACACCATATATTTT.

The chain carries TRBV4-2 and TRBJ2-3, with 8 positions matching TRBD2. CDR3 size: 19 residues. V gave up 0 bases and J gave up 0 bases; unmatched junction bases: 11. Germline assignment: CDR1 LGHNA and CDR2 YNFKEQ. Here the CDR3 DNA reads TGTGCCAGCAGCCAAGATAACCGGGCTAGCGGGCCTAGCACAGATACGCAGTATTTT. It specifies CASSQDNRASGPSTDTQYF.

In DNA, the CDR3 is TGTGCCAGCTCACGGCAGGGTAATCAGCCCCAGCATTTT. Amino acids: CASSRQGNQPQHF. This chain joins TRBV18 and TRBJ1-5, with a possible D match to TRBD1 (5 bases). The CDR3 is 13 residues long. Looked up from germline, CDR1 is KGHSH and CDR2 is LQKENI. Between the trimmed V and J ends, which lost 4 bases and 4 bases, there was a span of 8 bases.

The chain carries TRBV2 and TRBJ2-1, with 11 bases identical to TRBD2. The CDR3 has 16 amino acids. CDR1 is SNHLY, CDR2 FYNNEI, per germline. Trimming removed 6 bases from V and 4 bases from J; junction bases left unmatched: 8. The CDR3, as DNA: TGTGCCAGCAGCCATCTTAGCGGGAGGGATTACAATGAGCAGTTCTTC. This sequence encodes CASSHLSGRDYNEQFF.

The CDR3 is CSVSLEGAWDNEQFF. In DNA, the CDR3 is TGCAGCGTTTCCCTGGAGGGGGCTTGGGACAATGAGCAGTTCTTC. This chain links TRBV29-1 with TRBJ2-1, with D possibly TRBD1 on 7 matching bases. The CDR3 sequence is 15 residues long. CDR1 and CDR2 from the germline V gene are SQVTM and ANQGSEA. Trimming cost V 5 bases and J 5 bases, with 19 bases left between them.

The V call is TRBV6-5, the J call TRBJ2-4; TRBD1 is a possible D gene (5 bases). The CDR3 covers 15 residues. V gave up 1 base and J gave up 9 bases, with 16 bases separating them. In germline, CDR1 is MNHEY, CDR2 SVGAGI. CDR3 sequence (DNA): TGTGCCAGCAGTTACTGGGGCAGAAAGCCAGGCATTCAGTACTTC. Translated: CASSYWGRKPGIQYF.

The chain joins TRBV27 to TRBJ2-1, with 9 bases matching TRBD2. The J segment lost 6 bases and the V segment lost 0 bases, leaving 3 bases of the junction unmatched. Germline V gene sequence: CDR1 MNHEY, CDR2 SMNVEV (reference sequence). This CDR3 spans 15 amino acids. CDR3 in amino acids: CASSLSAGGVNEQFF. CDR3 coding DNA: TGTGCCAGCAGTTTATCTGCGGGAGGGGTCAATGAGCAGTTCTTC.

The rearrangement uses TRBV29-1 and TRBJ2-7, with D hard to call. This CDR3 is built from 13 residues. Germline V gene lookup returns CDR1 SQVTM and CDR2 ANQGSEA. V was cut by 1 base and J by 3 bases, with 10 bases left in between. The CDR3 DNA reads TGCAGCGTTGAAGCTGGCGGCTACTACGAGCAGTACTTC. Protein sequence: CSVEAGGYYEQYF.

The CDR3 nucleotides read TGTGCCAGCAGTGAGCGGATGAGTTACGAGCAGTACTTC. Translating it yields CASSERMSYEQYF. The chain uses TRBV6-1 and TRBJ2-7, with no clear D. This CDR3 region has 13 residues. V lost 3 bases, J lost 4 bases, and 10 bases lay in between. Germline-derived CDR1 and CDR2 are MNHNS and SASEGT.

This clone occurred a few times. CDR3 amino acids: CASSLRGVDGYTF. In nucleotides, the CDR3 is TGTGCCAGCAGCTTACGGGGGGTTGATGGCTACACCTTC. This rearrangement joins TRBV7-9 to TRBJ1-2, with a tentative D call TRBD1 (5 bases). CDR1 is SEHNR and CDR2 is FQNEAQ in the germline V gene (reference sequence). V dropped 2 bases and J dropped 6 bases, with 10 bases sitting between them. The length of the CDR3 is 13 residues.

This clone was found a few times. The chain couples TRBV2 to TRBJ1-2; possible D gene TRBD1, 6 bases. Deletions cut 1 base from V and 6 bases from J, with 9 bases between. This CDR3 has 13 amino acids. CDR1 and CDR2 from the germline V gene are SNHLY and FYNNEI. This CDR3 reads CASSEEQGDGYTF. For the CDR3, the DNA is TGTGCCAGCAGTGAAGAACAGGGTGATGGCTACACCTTC.

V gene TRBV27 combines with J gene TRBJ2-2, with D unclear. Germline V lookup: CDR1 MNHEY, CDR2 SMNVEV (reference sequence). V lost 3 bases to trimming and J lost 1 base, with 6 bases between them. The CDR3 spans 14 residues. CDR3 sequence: CASSFQMNTGELFF. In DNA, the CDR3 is TGTGCCAGCAGTTTCCAGATGAACACCGGGGAGCTGTTTTTT.

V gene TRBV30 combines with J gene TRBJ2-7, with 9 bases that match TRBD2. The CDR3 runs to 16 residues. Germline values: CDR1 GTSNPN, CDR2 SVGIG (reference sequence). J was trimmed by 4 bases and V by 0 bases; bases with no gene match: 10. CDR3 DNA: TGTGCCTGGAGTGTGGGTCTAGCGGGACCTTCTTACGAGCAGTACTTC. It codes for CAWSVGLAGPSYEQYF.

CDR3 loop: CASSYSEGQNYGYTF. The CDR3 region has the DNA TGTGCCAGCAGTTACTCGGAGGGACAGAACTATGGCTACACCTTC. This chain joins TRBV6-5 and TRBJ1-2, with TRBD1 matching 7 bases. Germline CDR1 is MNHEY and CDR2 is SVGAGI. Trimming cost V 0 bases and J 2 bases; bases outside gene matches: 3. The CDR3 has 15 amino acids.

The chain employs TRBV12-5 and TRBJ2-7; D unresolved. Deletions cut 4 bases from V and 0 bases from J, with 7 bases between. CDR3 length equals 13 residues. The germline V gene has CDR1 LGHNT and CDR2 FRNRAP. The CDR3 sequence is CASGSPNSYEQYF. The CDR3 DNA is TGTGCTAGTGGTTCCCCCAACTCCTACGAGCAGTACTTC. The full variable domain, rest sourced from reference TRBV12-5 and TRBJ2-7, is DARVTQTPRHKVTEMGQEVTMRCQPILGHNTVFWYRQTMMQGLELLAYFRNRAPLDDSGMPKDRFSAEMPDATLATLKIQPSEPRDSAVYFCASGSPNSYEQYFGPGTRLTVT.

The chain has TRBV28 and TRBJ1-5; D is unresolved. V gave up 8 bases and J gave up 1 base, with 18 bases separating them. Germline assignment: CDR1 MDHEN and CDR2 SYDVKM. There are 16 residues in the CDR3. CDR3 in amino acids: CASHQSDILSNQPQHF. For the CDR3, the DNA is TGTGCCAGCCACCAGAGCGATATCCTAAGCAATCAGCCCCAGCATTTT.

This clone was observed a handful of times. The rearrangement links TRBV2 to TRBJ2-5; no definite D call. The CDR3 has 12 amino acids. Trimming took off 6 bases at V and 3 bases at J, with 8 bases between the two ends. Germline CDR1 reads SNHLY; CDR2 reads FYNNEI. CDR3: CASRLSEETQYF. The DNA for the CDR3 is TGTGCCAGCAGGTTGAGCGAAGAGACCCAGTACTTC.

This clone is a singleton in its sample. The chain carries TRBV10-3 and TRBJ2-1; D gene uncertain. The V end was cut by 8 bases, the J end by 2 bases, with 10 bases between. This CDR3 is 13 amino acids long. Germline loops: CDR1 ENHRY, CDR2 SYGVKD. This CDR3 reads CAIPGRTYNEQFF. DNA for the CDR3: TGTGCCATCCCTGGGCGAACCTACAATGAGCAGTTCTTC.

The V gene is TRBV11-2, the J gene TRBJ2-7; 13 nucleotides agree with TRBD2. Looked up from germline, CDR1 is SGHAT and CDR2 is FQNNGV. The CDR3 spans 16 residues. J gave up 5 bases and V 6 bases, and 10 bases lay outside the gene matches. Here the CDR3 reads CASSKGTSGVGDEQYF. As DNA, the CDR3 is TGTGCCAGCAGTAAAGGGACTAGCGGGGTAGGGGACGAGCAGTACTTC.

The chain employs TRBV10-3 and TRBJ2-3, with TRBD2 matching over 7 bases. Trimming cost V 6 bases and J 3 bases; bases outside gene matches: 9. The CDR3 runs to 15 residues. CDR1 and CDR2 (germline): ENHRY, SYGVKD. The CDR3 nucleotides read TGTGCCATCAGGGAGCCCACTAGCGTGACAGATACGCAGTATTTT. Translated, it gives CAIREPTSVTDTQYF.

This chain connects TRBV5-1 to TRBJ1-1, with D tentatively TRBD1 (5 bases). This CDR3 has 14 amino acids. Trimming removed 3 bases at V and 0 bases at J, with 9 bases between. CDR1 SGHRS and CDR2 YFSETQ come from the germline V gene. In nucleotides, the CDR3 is TGCGCCAGCAGCTCCCAGGGTATGAACACTGAAGCTTTCTTT. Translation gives CASSSQGMNTEAFF.

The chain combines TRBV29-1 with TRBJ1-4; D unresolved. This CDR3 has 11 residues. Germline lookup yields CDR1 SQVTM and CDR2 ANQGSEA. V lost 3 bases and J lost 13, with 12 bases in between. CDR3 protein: CSVELAFRLFF. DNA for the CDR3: TGCAGCGTTGAGTTAGCCTTCCGACTGTTTTTT.

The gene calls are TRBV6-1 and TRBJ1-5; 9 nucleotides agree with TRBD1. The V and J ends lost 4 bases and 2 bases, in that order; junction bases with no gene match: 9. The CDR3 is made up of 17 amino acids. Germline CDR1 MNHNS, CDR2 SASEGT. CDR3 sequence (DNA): TGTGCCAGCAGTGGCCCCCGGACAGGGGCTCGCAATCAGCCCCAGCATTTT. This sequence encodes CASSGPRTGARNQPQHF.

CDR3 in amino acids: CASSSGQSTDTQYF. CDR3 DNA sequence: TGCGCCAGCAGCTCGGGACAGAGCACAGATACGCAGTATTTT. The chain links TRBV5-1 to TRBJ2-3; 7 bases map to TRBD1. The CDR3 is 14 residues long. The germline gives CDR1 SGHRS, CDR2 YFSETQ. The trim removed 3 bases at V and 0 bases at J, leaving 1 base unmatched.